The T cell receptor (beta chain) described here comes from a study of T cell responses to AZD1222 COVID-19 vaccine (dated by TCRdb to about 2021). A note on the overall study: AZD1222 recipients given second doses at about 4 weeks or at about 12 weeks were pooled, since spike-specific TCR depth and breadth were not found to differ between the two schedules. Trial participants were enrolled into age subgroups of 18-55, 56-69 and 70-plus years, which contained 148, 28 and 57 TCR-sequenced participants, respectively. A total of over 230 trial participants underwent TCR sequencing, of whom nearly 210 received two doses of AZD1222 and some 25 received two doses of the MenACWY control vaccine. Broader findings and caveats from the paper: Conclusions about previously exposed vaccinees are limited, since just a handful of AZD1222 recipients were seropositive for SARS-CoV-2 at baseline. Because no day 14 peak-response samples were available, the repertoires could be characterized only after the peak T cell response. A significant rise in spike-specific TCR breadth and depth was observed after two AZD1222 doses relative to day 0 and relative to MenACWY recipients. Most participants were white British and females outnumbered males, and the authors suggested that clonal diversity may have been underestimated. The 56-69-year group was small, and its depth increase did not reach significance, likely because of low power. Nearly half of unique spike-specific TCRs reportedly recognized epitopes outside regions mutated in the B.1.351 and B.1.1.7 variants. Vaccine-associated CD4 TCRs spanned the whole spike protein, with dominant responses in regions 160-218 and 743-854.

Concerning this clone itself: Its antigen is unknown. Nothing much larger sits one base from this clone, and base qualities are not available.

The CDR3 regions of human TCRbeta chains were analyzed by immunosequencing. On the study's bioinformatics: Repertoire TCRs were checked for matches against a reference library of SARS-CoV-2-specific TCRs that had been generated using the MIRA antigen-specificity platform. Breadth was defined as the fraction of unique TCRs that were SARS-CoV-2-associated, and depth was defined as the fraction of total T cells that were SARS-CoV-2-associated. Each spike-specific TCR was assigned to its reactive spike region and to a CD4 or CD8 class using the MIRA data. Log10-transformed breadth and depth values were compared by one-way ANOVA with Sidak's multiple comparisons tests. TCRdb's version of the immuneACCESS table is confined to in-frame rearrangements and falls short of the full clone set. An unresolved V gene accounts for under half of the shortfall where checked; the remainder is of unknown origin. Clone size and V and J calls were adopted from that table, with D and trimming inferred from the DNA. Across this sample there are under 150,000 clones, with 70% to 90% seen only once. The top ten clonotypes cover 5.5% to 6.5% of the sample.

This sample's time point label indicates: baseline before first vaccination. Samples from vaccinated people were obtained from the UK trials COV001 and COV002, which included a single-blind randomized controlled phase 2/3 trial of AZD1222 (ChAdOx1 nCoV-19) in healthy adults. Trial participant PBMC samples were collected at day 0 and day 28 after the second dose for TCRbeta chain sequencing. The CDR3 holds 15 amino acids from the cysteine to the phenylalanine. Only the CDR3 DNA is retained, 45 bases long and in frame from the first base. The junction shows trimming of 6 bases on V and 0 bases on J, plus 13 bases between the germline ends. CDR1 and CDR2 are read off the germline V gene as MDHEN and SYDVKM.

The specimen comprised peripheral blood, sampled on day 0 of AZD1222 vaccination. The TCR sequence derives from an adult in good health. The rearrangement combines TRBV28 with TRBJ2-3; the best D guess is TRBD1, with 6 bases matching. DNA sequence: TGTGCCAGCAGCCTACAGGGTACTAGCACAGATACGCAGTATTTT. This encodes CASSLQGTSTDTQYF. Supplemented by the reference TRBV28 and TRBJ2-3 proteins around the CDR3, the complete variable domain is DVKVTQSSRYLVKRTGEKVFLECVQDMDHENMFWYRQDPGLGLRLIYFSYDVKMKEKGDIPEGYSVSREKKERFSLILESASTNQTSMYLCASSLQGTSTDTQYFGPGTRLTVL.